These T cell receptor beta chains were read from a single sample in a study of blood T cell repertoires in COVID-19. Assay used: immunoSEQ multiplex PCR; TCRdb lists only in-frame clones, some missing. The data contain 350,000 to 400,000 clones, about 90% of them singletons. Sample: peripheral blood. Source of these receptors: a woman in her twenties or thirties with COVID-19, enrolled during active disease. Each CDR3 is given with its conserved first and last residue. A D gene is named only where the DNA matches it firmly. Some rows have no size entry. The others give once, few or many, or a class for an expanded clone.

D gene,V gene,J gene,clone size,CDR3 DNA,CDR3 protein
NA,TRBV6-5,TRBJ1-6,few,TGTGCCAGCAGTTTAGACAGATTCGACGGGTCACCCCTCCACTTT,CASSLDRFDGSPLHF
NA,TRBV20-1,TRBJ2-1,NA,TGCAGTGCTAGTCTAATCCAGCGAGGTTACTACAATGAGCAGTTCTTC,CSASLIQRGYYNEQFF
TRBD1,TRBV29-1,TRBJ2-7,NA,TGCAGCGGGGCAGAGGACAGGGTAGCGAAGCAGTACTTC,CSGAEDRVAKQYF
NA,TRBV27,TRBJ1-4,NA,TGTGCCAGCAGTTTAGTACGGGGAACTAATGAAAAACTGTTTTTT,CASSLVRGTNEKLFF
TRBD1,TRBV9,TRBJ2-1,NA,TGTGCCAGCAGCGTAGAGGGGGCAGGGGGCTGGAATGAGCAGTTCTTC,CASSVEGAGGWNEQFF
TRBD1,TRBV3-1/TRBV3-2,TRBJ2-2,NA,TGTGCCAGCAGCCACCTTGCGGGACAGGGGGCCGGGGAGCTGTTTTTT,CASSHLAGQGAGELFF
TRBD1,TRBV19,TRBJ1-4,NA,TGTGCCAGTTCCCGCCTTGACAGGGCAACTAATGAAAAACTGTTTTTT,CASSRLDRATNEKLFF
NA,TRBV24-1,TRBJ2-1,NA,TGTGCCACCAGTGACCCCACCTCAGGGTTAGGTGCGTCTAAGCAGTTCTTC,CATSDPTSGLGASKQFF
NA,TRBV5-4,TRBJ2-5,NA,TGTGCCAGCAGCTTGGGACAGGCTATTGAGACCCAGTACTTC,CASSLGQAIETQYF
NA,TRBV2,TRBJ2-1,NA,TGTGCCAGCAGCCCGGGGGACTCTTGGGGGCAGTTCTTC,CASSPGDSWGQFF
TRBD2,TRBV10-1,TRBJ2-3,NA,TGCGCCAGCAGTGAGGTCCAGGGACTAGCGGGAGGGCAAGATACGCAGTATTTT,CASSEVQGLAGGQDTQYF
NA,TRBV15,TRBJ1-4,NA,TGTGCCACCAGCAGAGATCTCGGTGCAACTAATGAAAAACTGTTTTTT,CATSRDLGATNEKLFF
NA,TRBV25-1,TRBJ1-6,NA,TGTGCCAGCAGTGATGGCGCCGGGACTACGGGTTCACCCCTCCACTTT,CASSDGAGTTGSPLHF
TRBD1,TRBV4-3,TRBJ1-3,once,TGCGCCAGCAGCCACGGGACAGGGGGCTCCACGATCTCTGGAAACACCATATATTTT,CASSHGTGGSTISGNTIYF
TRBD2,TRBV6-7,TRBJ2-2,NA,TGTGCCAGCAGTTACTCGACGGGACTAGCGGAGAGGGGGAACACCGGGGAGCTGTTTTTT,CASSYSTGLAERGNTGELFF
NA,TRBV6-1,TRBJ2-7,NA,TGTGCCAGTCGTGAAGGCCAGTCGGGGGCCTACGAGCAGTACTTC,CASREGQSGAYEQYF
NA,TRBV15,TRBJ1-1,NA,TGTGCCACCAGCAGAGATCAGATGAACACTGAAGCTTTCTTT,CATSRDQMNTEAFF
TRBD1,TRBV15,TRBJ2-1,NA,TGTGCCACCAGCAGGGACAGGGGGTCCTACAATGAGCAGTTCTTC,CATSRDRGSYNEQFF
TRBD1,TRBV6-1,TRBJ1-1,NA,TGTGCCAGCAGTGATTTGGGGACAGTTAGTGAAGCTTTCTTT,CASSDLGTVSEAFF
NA,TRBV4-3,TRBJ1-5,NA,TGCGCCAGCAGCACGGGGTACAATCAGCCCCAGCATTTT,CASSTGYNQPQHF
NA,TRBV7-2,TRBJ2-2,few,TGTGCCAGCAGTTGGGACTCGTACACCGGGGAGCTGTTTTTT,CASSWDSYTGELFF
NA,TRBV19,TRBJ1-5,few,TGTGCCAGTAGTGGTCTCGGGGTAGATCAGCCCCAGCATTTT,CASSGLGVDQPQHF
TRBD2,TRBV5-1,TRBJ2-3,NA,TGCGCCAGCAGCAACCTAGCGGGGGGACGTGTGGATACGCAGTATTTT,CASSNLAGGRVDTQYF
TRBD2,TRBV14,TRBJ2-7,NA,TGTGCCAGCAGCCACTTAGGACTAGCGGGAGGACTAACCTACGAGCAGTACTTC,CASSHLGLAGGLTYEQYF
NA,TRBV25-1,TRBJ2-3,once,TGTGCCAGCAGTGTCGGAGATACGCAGTATTTT,CASSVGDTQYF
NA,TRBV5-4,TRBJ2-7,many,TGTGCCAGCAGCTCCTCCTCCTACGAGCAGTACTTC,CASSSSSYEQYF
NA,TRBV20-1,TRBJ1-1,NA,TGCAGTGCTAGTTCGGCTGAAGCTTTCTTT,CSASSAEAFF
NA,TRBV13,TRBJ1-2,NA,TGTGCCAGCAGCTTAGGGGCAGGGTCTCATGGCTACACCTTC,CASSLGAGSHGYTF
TRBD1,TRBV11-2,TRBJ2-7,NA,TGTGCCAGCAGCCCTACGAGGGGGCTTTACGAGCAGTACTTC,CASSPTRGLYEQYF
NA,TRBV12-3/TRBV12-4,TRBJ1-2,NA,TGTGCCACCGGGGGGGGAAATGAATATGGCTACACCTTC,CATGGGNEYGYTF
NA,TRBV10-3,TRBJ2-3,NA,TGTGCCATCAGTGATGGCACGCGGACAGATACGCAGTATTTT,CAISDGTRTDTQYF
NA,TRBV7-2,TRBJ2-6,NA,TGTGCCAGTGGGGCGACTGGGGCCAACGTCCTGACTTTC,CASGATGANVLTF
NA,TRBV4-3,TRBJ1-1,NA,TGCGCCAGCAGCCCCGGTGGGGGGACCTTCACTGAAGCTTTCTTT,CASSPGGGTFTEAFF
TRBD2,TRBV7-9,TRBJ2-1,NA,TGTGCCAGCAAAGGGCCTAGCGGGAGGCTCACCTACAATGAGCAGTTCTTC,CASKGPSGRLTYNEQFF
TRBD1,TRBV7-2,TRBJ2-2,NA,TGTGCCAGCAGCTTTAGGACAGGGGGTCGGACCGGGGAGCTGTTTTTT,CASSFRTGGRTGELFF
NA,TRBV5-1,TRBJ2-2,NA,TGCGCCAGCAGCTTGGTTCTGGGCCCCGGGGAGCTGTTTTTT,CASSLVLGPGELFF
TRBD1,TRBV4-3,TRBJ1-1,NA,TGCGCCAGCAGCCAAGAAGACAGGGGCATGAACACTGAAGCTTTCTTT,CASSQEDRGMNTEAFF
NA,TRBV11-2,TRBJ1-3,once,TGTGCCAGCAGCTCCGGGACAAATATTGGAAACACCATATATTTT,CASSSGTNIGNTIYF
TRBD2,TRBV7-2,TRBJ2-5,NA,TGTGCCAGCAGCGCGGGACTAGCGGTTCGAGAGACCCAGTACTTC,CASSAGLAVRETQYF
NA,TRBV28,TRBJ2-2,once,TGTGCCAGCAGTTCTCATTGGGGGGGCCCGATTCCGGCCGGGGAGCTGTTTTTT,CASSSHWGGPIPAGELFF
TRBD1,TRBV7-2,TRBJ1-3,NA,TGTGCCAGCAGCTTGGTCGGACAGGGCGGAAACACCATATATTTT,CASSLVGQGGNTIYF
TRBD2,TRBV6-2/TRBV6-3,TRBJ2-3,NA,TGTGCCAGCAGTTCCCCGCTTACTAGCGGGAGCAATGGCCCAGATACGCAGTATTTT,CASSSPLTSGSNGPDTQYF
TRBD1,TRBV6-5,TRBJ1-1,NA,TGTGCCAGCAGTAGACCGGGACAGGGAGTGCCGGCTTTCTTT,CASSRPGQGVPAFF
TRBD2,TRBV7-9,TRBJ2-1,NA,TGTGCCAGCAGCCCCACTAGCGGGGGGGCCAATGAGCAGTTCTTC,CASSPTSGGANEQFF
NA,TRBV2,TRBJ2-2,NA,TGTGCCAGCAGTGTACTACGCCCGAACACCGGGGAGCTGTTTTTT,CASSVLRPNTGELFF
NA,TRBV19,TRBJ1-5,NA,TGTGCCAGTAAGACTTATAGCAATCAGCCCCAGCATTTT,CASKTYSNQPQHF
NA,TRBV7-9,TRBJ1-2,NA,TGTGCCAGCAGCGGAGGACAGTTTAACTATGGCTACACCTTC,CASSGGQFNYGYTF
NA,TRBV7-9,TRBJ1-4,NA,TGTGCCAGCAGCTCCCGGGAAAAACTGTTTTTT,CASSSREKLFF
TRBD2,TRBV27,TRBJ2-2,NA,TGTGCCAGCAGTTTAAGGACTAGCGGGGTTTATTCCGCCGGGGAGCTGTTTTTT,CASSLRTSGVYSAGELFF
TRBD1,TRBV30,TRBJ1-1,few,TGTGCCTGGGGACAGGGTAATGCCGAAGCTTTCTTT,CAWGQGNAEAFF
NA,TRBV28,TRBJ1-6,NA,TGTGCCAGCAGGCAAGGTTGGGACACAGGGAATTCACCCCTCCACTTT,CASRQGWDTGNSPLHF
TRBD1,TRBV9,TRBJ2-1,NA,TGTGCCAGCAGCGAGACAGGGGGCCCCTACAATGAGCAGTTCTTC,CASSETGGPYNEQFF
NA,TRBV19,TRBJ1-5,NA,TGTGCCAGTATTGAGCAGGGTAAAGGGTCCAATCAGCCCCAGCATTTT,CASIEQGKGSNQPQHF
NA,TRBV19,TRBJ1-1,NA,TGTGCCAGTAGTTCCGAGGGTGATTGGACTGAAGCTTTCTTT,CASSSEGDWTEAFF
NA,TRBV19,TRBJ1-5,once,TGTGCCAGTACCCTAGGGGCAGGGAATAGCAATCAGCCCCAGCATTTT,CASTLGAGNSNQPQHF
TRBD1,TRBV5-1,TRBJ1-2,NA,TGCGCCAGCAGCAGGGACAGGGTCGATGGCTACACCTTC,CASSRDRVDGYTF